The rows below give T cell receptor beta chains drawn from one sample of a study of Graves' ophthalmopathy and Graves' hyperthyroidism. In TCRdb, the multiplex PCR reads were re-called with MiXCR into one record per CDR3 protein. The sample shows about 410,000 distinct CDR3 sequences, around 20% of them seen only once. The sequenced material came from peripheral blood. The receptors shown here come from a woman younger than 30 with Graves' ophthalmopathy. The conserved cysteine and the conserved F or W are not part of the CDR3 here. Each record gives: CDR3 protein, clone size, V gene. Only some rows state a clone size, as once, few, many or a class for expanded clones.

cdr3_aa: ASSATGVGYQETQY
clone_size: -
v_call: TRBV27

cdr3_aa: ASSPRGGSSNQPQH
clone_size: many
v_call: TRBV28

cdr3_aa: ASSLGTGGITEAF
clone_size: many
v_call: TRBV18

cdr3_aa: ASSSQGSADYSNQPQH
clone_size: many
v_call: TRBV12-3/TRBV12-4

cdr3_aa: ASSSATDSLANYGYT
clone_size: many
v_call: TRBV28

cdr3_aa: ATSDLGQGDTEAF
clone_size: -
v_call: TRBV24-1

cdr3_aa: ASSRGTELYEQY
clone_size: -
v_call: TRBV3-1

cdr3_aa: ASSARDGSYEQY
clone_size: many
v_call: TRBV7-9

cdr3_aa: SAKGTSGAQETQY
clone_size: -
v_call: TRBV20-1

cdr3_aa: ASSPQGAYEQY
clone_size: many
v_call: TRBV12-3/TRBV12-4

cdr3_aa: AISRTSGTSYEQY
clone_size: many
v_call: TRBV10-3

cdr3_aa: ASSLAPLAGGPIEQY
clone_size: many
v_call: TRBV7-2

cdr3_aa: EVRRGTAPYEQY
clone_size: many
v_call: TRBV28

cdr3_aa: ASSTWGSHEQY
clone_size: -
v_call: TRBV12-3/TRBV12-4

cdr3_aa: ASSHQGQETQY
clone_size: many
v_call: TRBV7-9

cdr3_aa: ASSWKGLGGELF
clone_size: many
v_call: TRBV5-1

cdr3_aa: ASSRGLGDEQY
clone_size: many
v_call: TRBV7-3

cdr3_aa: ASSPARQISGANVLT
clone_size: few
v_call: TRBV18

cdr3_aa: ASSYRVGGYT
clone_size: many
v_call: TRBV28

cdr3_aa: ASSGTSGGLGTQY
clone_size: many
v_call: TRBV5-1

cdr3_aa: ASSLVGAGETQY
clone_size: many
v_call: TRBV11-2

cdr3_aa: ASTPADSPMGYT
clone_size: many
v_call: TRBV7-2

cdr3_aa: ASSLAQGIRPQH
clone_size: many
v_call: TRBV7-8

cdr3_aa: ASSTGLADLYEQY
clone_size: once
v_call: TRBV7-2

cdr3_aa: ATMGTGGIGELF
clone_size: many
v_call: TRBV24-1

cdr3_aa: SARLGVGEQY
clone_size: many
v_call: TRBV20-1

cdr3_aa: ASSSRLAGVYEQY
clone_size: many
v_call: TRBV6-2/TRBV6-3

cdr3_aa: AIEGRQGAVAGELF
clone_size: many
v_call: TRBV2

cdr3_aa: ASPGGGRLDYEQY
clone_size: many
v_call: TRBV6-5